The rows below give T cell receptor beta chains drawn from one sample of a study of identical twins. TCRdb re-analysed the 5' RACE reads in MiXCR, keeping a single row per CDR3 protein. The sample has hundreds of thousands of distinct CDR3 sequences, about 12% seen once. This sample also belongs to another study, concerning yellow fever vaccine responses in identical twins.

The sequencing input was PBMCs. Receptors were obtained from a woman aged 18 to 35 in good health. CDR3s include the opening cysteine and the closing phenylalanine or tryptophan. Fields, in order: J gene, D gene, clone size, V gene, CDR3 DNA, CDR3 protein. D genes are given only for firm matches. Size values are once, few and many counts, or a class for expanded clones, and some rows have none.

J: TRBJ2-2; D: NA; size: NA; V: TRBV27; DNA: TGTGCCAGCAGTCCTACTAGGGGCGGGGAGCTGTTTTTT; CDR3: CASSPTRGGELFF
J: TRBJ2-7; D: NA; size: many; V: TRBV12-3/TRBV12-4; DNA: TGTGCCAGCAGCCTATCCGGTGGTCTAGGCTACGAGCAGTACTTC; CDR3: CASSLSGGLGYEQYF
J: TRBJ1-3; D: NA; size: many; V: TRBV28; DNA: TGTGCCAGCAGTTTAACAGGGACTGGAAACACCATATATTTT; CDR3: CASSLTGTGNTIYF
J: TRBJ1-2; D: NA; size: NA; V: TRBV5-6; DNA: TGTGCCAGCAGCTTGGCTCCCGAAACAGATGACTATGGCTACACCTTC; CDR3: CASSLAPETDDYGYTF
J: TRBJ1-2; D: NA; size: few; V: TRBV3-1; DNA: TGTGCCAGCCGGGCAATCCAAGAGACGGAAGGCTACACCTTC; CDR3: CASRAIQETEGYTF
J: TRBJ1-1; D: TRBD1; size: few; V: TRBV29-1; DNA: TGCAGCGTTGAATTGGGGACAGGGCAAACTGAAGCTTTCTTT; CDR3: CSVELGTGQTEAFF
J: TRBJ1-1; D: NA; size: few; V: TRBV3-1; DNA: TGTGCCAGCAGCCAAGGGTTAGTTTTTGGGGCGGACACTGAAGCTTTCTTT; CDR3: CASSQGLVFGADTEAFF
J: TRBJ2-1; D: NA; size: few; V: TRBV5-1; DNA: TGCGCCAGCAGCTTGGAAGGCGGGACAGCCTACAATGAGCAGTTCTTC; CDR3: CASSLEGGTAYNEQFF
J: TRBJ2-1; D: TRBD2; size: NA; V: TRBV5-1; DNA: TGCGCCAGCAGCTTTACCGGGACTAGATTTGAGCAGTTCTTC; CDR3: CASSFTGTRFEQFF
J: TRBJ2-1; D: NA; size: few; V: TRBV6-5; DNA: TGTGCCAGCAGTTCCTCCCCCCAGCTCCCGACGTTCTTC; CDR3: CASSSSPQLPTFF